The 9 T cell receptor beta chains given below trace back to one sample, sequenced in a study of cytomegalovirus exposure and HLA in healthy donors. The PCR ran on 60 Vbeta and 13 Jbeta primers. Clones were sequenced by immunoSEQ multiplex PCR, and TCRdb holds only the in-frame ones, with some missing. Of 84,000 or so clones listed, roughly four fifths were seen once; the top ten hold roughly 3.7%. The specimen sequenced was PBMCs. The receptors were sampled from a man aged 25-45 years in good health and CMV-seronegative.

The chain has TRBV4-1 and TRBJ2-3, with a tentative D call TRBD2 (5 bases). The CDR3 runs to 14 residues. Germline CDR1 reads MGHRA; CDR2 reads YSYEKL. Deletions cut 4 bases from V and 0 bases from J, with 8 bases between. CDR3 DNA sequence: TGCGCCAGCAGCCCGGGGTCTAGCACAGATACGCAGTATTTT. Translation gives CASSPGSSTDTQYF.

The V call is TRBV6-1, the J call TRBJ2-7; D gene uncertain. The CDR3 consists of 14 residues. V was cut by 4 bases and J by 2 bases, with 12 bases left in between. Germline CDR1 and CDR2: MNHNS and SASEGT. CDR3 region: CASSGAGWAYEQYF. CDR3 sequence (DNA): TGTGCCAGCAGTGGGGCTGGGTGGGCCTACGAGCAGTACTTC.

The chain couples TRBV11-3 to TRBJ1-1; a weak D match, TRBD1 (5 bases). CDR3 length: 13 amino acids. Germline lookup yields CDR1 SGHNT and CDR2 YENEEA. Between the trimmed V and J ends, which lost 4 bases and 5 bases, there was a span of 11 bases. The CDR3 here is CASSSRGGTEAFF. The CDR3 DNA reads TGTGCCAGCAGCTCTCGGGGGGGGACTGAAGCTTTCTTT. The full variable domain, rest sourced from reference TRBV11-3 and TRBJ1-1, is EAGVVQSPRYKIIEKKQPVAFWCNPISGHNTLYWYLQNLGQGPELLIRYENEEAVDDSQLPKDRFSAERLKGVDSTLKIQPAELGDSAVYLCASSSRGGTEAFFGQGTRLTVV.

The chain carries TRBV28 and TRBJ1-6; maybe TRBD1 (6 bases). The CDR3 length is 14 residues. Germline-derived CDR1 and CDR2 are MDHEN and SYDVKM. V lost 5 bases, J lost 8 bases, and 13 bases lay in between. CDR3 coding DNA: TGTGCCAGCAGTCGCACAGGGTTTGATTCACCCCTCCACTTT. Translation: CASSRTGFDSPLHF.

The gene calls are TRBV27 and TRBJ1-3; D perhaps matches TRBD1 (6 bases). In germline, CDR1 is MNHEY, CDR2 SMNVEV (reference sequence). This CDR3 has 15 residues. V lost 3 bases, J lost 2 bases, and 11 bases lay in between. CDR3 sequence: CASSLAKGAGNTIYF. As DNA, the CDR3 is TGTGCCAGCAGTTTGGCCAAGGGGGCTGGAAACACCATATATTTT.

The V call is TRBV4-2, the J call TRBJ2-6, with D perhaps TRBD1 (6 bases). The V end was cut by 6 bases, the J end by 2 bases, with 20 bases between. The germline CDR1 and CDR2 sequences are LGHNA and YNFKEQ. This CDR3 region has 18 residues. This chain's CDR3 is CASSRVSGVGTGANVLTF. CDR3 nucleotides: TGTGCCAGCAGTCGGGTTTCAGGGGTGGGAACTGGGGCCAACGTCCTGACTTTC.

CDR3 coding DNA: TGTGCCAGCAGTGACGAAGCGGGAGGCTCCACAGATACGCAGTATTTT. This codes for CASSDEAGGSTDTQYF. The chain has TRBV6-4 and TRBJ2-3; TRBD2 aligns across 9 bases. V lost 2 bases, J lost 2 bases, and 5 bases stayed unmatched. The CDR3 is 16 amino acids. Per the germline V gene, CDR1 is MRHNA and CDR2 is SNTAGT.

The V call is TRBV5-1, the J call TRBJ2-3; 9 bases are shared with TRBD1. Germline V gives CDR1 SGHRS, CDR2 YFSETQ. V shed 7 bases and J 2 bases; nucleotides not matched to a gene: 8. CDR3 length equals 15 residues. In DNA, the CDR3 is TGCGCCAGCGGGCTAGGACAGGGGTTCACAGATACGCAGTATTTT. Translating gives CASGLGQGFTDTQYF.

This chain's CDR3 is CSVGPSGGEETQYF. For the CDR3, the DNA is TGCAGCGTTGGCCCCTCGGGGGGCGAGGAGACCCAGTACTTC. The gene calls are TRBV29-1 and TRBJ2-5; maybe TRBD2 (7 bases). CDR1 is SQVTM, CDR2 ANQGSEA, per germline. The CDR3 is 14 residues long. The ends were cut back, 4 bases at V and 5 bases at J, with 17 bases in the middle. The entire variable domain, with the rest obtained from reference TRBV29-1 and TRBJ2-5, is as follows: SAVISQKPSRDICQRGTSLTIQCQVDSQVTMMFWYRQQPGQSLTLIATANQGSEATYESGFVIDKFPISRPNLTFSTLTVSNMSPEDSSIYLCSVGPSGGEETQYFGPGTRLLVL.